This T cell receptor (beta chain) is drawn from a study of spatial heterogeneity in lung cancer (dated by TCRdb to about 2019). General notes on the study: Beta-chain transcripts were consistently detected in greater numbers than alpha-chain transcripts, which likely reflects a higher abundance of beta-chain transcripts. In the raw uncorrected reads, each unique combination of TCR and UMI appeared on average more than ten times. The study quantitatively compared TCR alpha and beta repertoires across multiple tumor regions, matched nontumor lung and blood in non-small cell lung cancer. Nonsynonymous mutation counts, determined by whole-exome sequencing of tumor tissue, were related to TCR repertoire features. Both alpha and beta chains were TCR-sequenced in samples taken at surgery, namely 220 tumor regions, around 64 matched nontumor lung samples and some 53 PBMC samples.

What the time point label conveys for this sample: sample taken at primary tumor resection. For TCR sequencing, whole RNA was extracted from tumor and nontumor lung tissue, or from cryopreserved PBMC samples, and no cell sorting was done. Samples were obtained from approximately 76 patients with early-stage, untreated non-small cell lung cancer from the lung TRACERx cohort. Patients were selected for TCR sequencing only if sufficient RNA was available from at least two tumor regions. Receptors were amplified or captured by 5' RACE. The sequencing machine was a NextSeq 500. To allow correction of PCR and sequencing errors, the TCR library protocol tagged every TCR cDNA molecule with a unique molecular identifier. In the source study's methods: Decombinator tools were used for TCR identification, UMI-based error correction and CDR3 extraction. Expanded TCRs were defined as those above a frequency of 2 per 1,000, corresponding to the top 1% of the tumor frequency distribution. Rényi diversity was computed with the R vegan package after subsampling each repertoire 100 times to 5,000 TCRs. CDR3 similarity networks were built from amino acid triplet string-kernel similarity, with CDR3s being connected when pairwise similarity was above 0.82. The public reads were run again by TCRdb, first through fastp at Q25 and then through MiXCR, and only productive beta chains were kept. Under each unique CDR3 protein, matching rows form one entry showing the most common genes and DNA. TCRdb's processing, not the authors', yielded these V and J calls. For this sample there are tens of thousands of distinct CDR3 sequences; approximately 20% appear just once. Of the sample, about 6.8% falls within the top ten clones.

Broad study findings and their caveats: Confirming at a functional level the hypothesis that regional TCRs recognize regional mutations was considered to require additional single-cell paired TCR alpha and beta sequencing. Ubiquitous expanded tumor TCRs showed up in blood more often at tumor resection than at routine follow-up.

Worth noting for this clonotype: This receptor's antigen is unknown. The sample holds no much larger clone one base away, and base qualities are not on file.

Sequencing was performed on PBMCs, taken at surgery. The sequence was collected from a male donor with early-stage non-small cell lung cancer.

The DNA sequence reads TGCAGCGTCGAGCGGGAGGACTCCTACGAGCAGTACTTC. It encodes CSVEREDSYEQYF. The chain is made from TRBV29-1 and TRBJ2-7, and 9 bases in between align with TRBD2. For this chain, trimming is 6 bases at the V end and 0 bases at the J end, and the number of junction bases without a gene match is 3. The germline V gene yields SQVTM for CDR1 and ANQGSEA for CDR2. Its CDR3 holds 13 amino acids, cysteine through phenylalanine. Only the CDR3 DNA stays, 39 bases, in frame from base 1.